The present T cell receptor beta chain was sequenced within a study of T cells in tuberculosis. V dropped 2 bases and J dropped 4 bases, with 8 bases sitting between them. Germline lookup yields CDR1 MGHDK and CDR2 SYGVNS. CDR3 size: 13 residues. Libraries were prepared by immunoSEQ multiplex PCR; TCRdb keeps only in-frame clonotypes and omits some of them. Here the sample spans about 23,000 clones, nearly 97% being singletons. This chain joins TRBV25-1 and TRBJ1-2; D may be TRBD1 (5 bases). Sequencing was performed on PBMCs. The sequence was obtained from a donor between 10 and 35 years old with latent tuberculosis or without tuberculosis infection. The CDR3 is CASSEGGGYGYTF. The CDR3 DNA reads as TGTGCCAGCAGTGAAGGGGGGGGCTATGGCTACACCTTC.